A selection of T cell receptor beta chains follows, all from one sample in a study of T cells in localized non-small cell lung cancer. Data came from immunoSEQ multiplex PCR; TCRdb stores just in-frame clones and leaves some out. The sample shows about 52,000 clones, 85% to 90% of them seen only once. The source material was PBMCs, sampled before any cancer treatment. These TCRs come from a female donor with stage II lung adenocarcinoma. CDR3s include the opening cysteine and the closing phenylalanine or tryptophan. A D gene is named only where the DNA matches it firmly. Not every row has a clone size; where given, it reads once, few, many or a size class.

j_gene | v_gene | d_gene | abundance | len | CDR3aa | CDR3nt
TRBJ2-7 | TRBV5-4 | TRBD2 | once | 16 | CASSLGVPGRAYEQYF | TGTGCCAGCAGCTTGGGAGTCCCGGGGAGGGCCTACGAGCAGTACTTC
TRBJ1-1 | TRBV11-2 | - | - | 14 | CASSYQLLNTEAFF | TGTGCCAGCAGCTACCAGTTACTGAACACTGAAGCTTTCTTT
TRBJ2-1 | TRBV19 | TRBD1 | - | 15 | CASSESGGRYNEQFF | TGTGCCAGTAGTGAGTCAGGGGGCCGTTACAATGAGCAGTTCTTC
TRBJ2-1 | TRBV7-2 | - | - | 13 | CASSLSNPNEQFF | TGTGCCAGCAGCCTTTCGAACCCCAATGAGCAGTTCTTC
TRBJ2-7 | TRBV5-1 | - | - | 14 | CASSFRGMETEQYF | TGCGCCAGCAGCTTTAGGGGAATGGAAACCGAGCAGTACTTC
TRBJ1-2 | TRBV18 | - | - | 14 | CASRPSGEDYGYTF | TGTGCCAGCCGCCCATCGGGGGAGGACTATGGCTACACCTTC
TRBJ2-2 | TRBV7-3 | TRBD2 | - | 16 | CASSKLPSGPTGELFF | TGTGCCAGCAGCAAGTTACCTAGCGGGCCCACCGGGGAGCTGTTTTTT
TRBJ1-3 | TRBV11-2 | TRBD1 | - | 16 | CASSRRDRSSGNTIYF | TGTGCCAGCAGCAGACGGGACAGGTCGTCTGGAAACACCATATATTTT
TRBJ2-2 | TRBV5-6 | TRBD1 | - | 18 | CASSLYTDRAQNTGELFF | TGTGCCAGCAGCTTGTACACAGACAGGGCCCAGAACACCGGGGAGCTGTTTTTT
TRBJ2-2 | TRBV12-5 | - | - | 14 | CASGLPTATGELFF | TGTGCTAGTGGTTTGCCGACGGCTACCGGGGAGCTGTTTTTT
TRBJ1-1 | TRBV6-1 | - | - | 16 | CASSGRFGQQNTEAFF | TGTGCCAGCAGTGGACGTTTTGGGCAGCAGAACACTGAAGCTTTCTTT
TRBJ2-7 | TRBV10-3 | TRBD1 | - | 14 | CAIRLGQGAYEQYF | TGTGCCATCAGACTCGGACAGGGGGCGTACGAGCAGTACTTC
TRBJ1-2 | TRBV7-8 | TRBD1 | - | 14 | CASSISTGDDGYTF | TGTGCCAGCAGCATTTCGACAGGGGACGATGGCTACACCTTC
TRBJ1-5 | TRBV19 | TRBD1 | - | 19 | CASSTSNRGTARRNQPQHF | TGTGCCAGTAGTACCTCCAACCGTGGGACAGCAAGACGAAATCAGCCCCAGCATTTT
TRBJ1-2 | TRBV11-1 | TRBD1 | - | 12 | CASNDRGYGYTF | TGTGCCAGCAACGACAGGGGGTATGGCTACACCTTC
TRBJ1-1 | TRBV2 | - | - | 14 | CASRLGSLNTEAFF | TGTGCCAGCCGCCTGGGGTCCTTGAACACTGAAGCTTTCTTT
TRBJ2-7 | TRBV19 | - | - | 14 | CASSTPGLSYEQYF | TGTGCCAGTAGTACACCGGGACTTTCCTACGAGCAGTACTTC
TRBJ1-2 | TRBV19 | - | few | 12 | CASSTRQHGYTF | TGTGCCAGTAGTACCCGACAGCATGGCTACACCTTC
TRBJ2-5 | TRBV27 | TRBD1 | once | 14 | CASSRDRDVETQYF | TGTGCCAGCAGTAGGGACAGGGATGTAGAGACCCAGTACTTC
TRBJ2-5 | TRBV30 | - | - | 13 | CAWTRLNLETQYF | TGTGCCTGGACTCGACTAAATTTGGAGACCCAGTACTTC
TRBJ1-6 | TRBV5-6 | TRBD1 | - | 15 | CASSLGQGGNSPLHF | TGTGCCAGCAGCTTGGGACAGGGGGGTAATTCACCCCTCCACTTT
TRBJ1-2 | TRBV19 | - | - | 14 | CASSEQAALYGYTF | TGTGCCAGTAGTGAGCAGGCGGCGCTCTATGGCTACACCTTC
TRBJ1-2 | TRBV6-5 | TRBD1 | once | 15 | CASSSQGANFYGYTF | TGTGCCAGCAGTTCACAGGGGGCGAACTTCTATGGCTACACCTTC